What follows are 8 T cell receptor beta chains derived from one specimen sequenced in a study of blood T cells in healthy people across ages. A second PCR of about 7 to 12 cycles used a sample-barcoded 5' primer and a J-beta primer mix. From the 5' RACE reads, TCRdb called clonotypes with MiXCR, one entry per CDR3 protein. Among some 760,000 distinct CDR3 sequences, approximately 25% were seen once, and the ten largest hold roughly a tenth. This sample also appeared in a second study, on T cells of mothers and their children.

Sequenced material: blood. These receptors all come from a boy aged 10-17 years in good health.

This clonotype was counted a few times. V usage is TRBV5-1 and J usage is TRBJ2-5, with TRBD2 identical over 7 bases. CDR1 and CDR2 (germline): SGHRS, YFSETQ. V was pared by 3 bases and J by 3 bases, with 2 bases of the junction left unmatched. The CDR3 is 13 residues long. The CDR3 loop reads CASSWLAEETQYF. The CDR3, as DNA: TGCGCCAGCAGCTGGCTAGCGGAAGAGACCCAGTACTTC.

The rearrangement uses TRBV9 and TRBJ2-3; D not certain. The germline gives CDR1 SGDLS, CDR2 YYNGEE. With 0 bases removed from V and 1 base from J, the gap between germline ends came to 6 bases. The CDR3 has 14 amino acids. The CDR3 reads CASSVVAGTDTQYF. The DNA for the CDR3 is TGTGCCAGCAGCGTAGTTGCAGGCACAGATACGCAGTATTTT.

The rearrangement links TRBV12-3 or TRBV12-4 to TRBJ2-5, with 8 bases identical to TRBD2. With V trimmed by 5 bases and J by 9 bases, 14 bases remained unmatched. This CDR3 comprises 15 residues. For the CDR3, the DNA is TGTGCCAGCAGTCAACGGATAGCGGGAAAGGAGGCCCAGTACTTC. This encodes CASSQRIAGKEAQYF.

The rearrangement uses TRBV28 and TRBJ2-7; 8 nucleotides align to TRBD1. V trimming: 3 bases; J trimming: 5 bases; junction bases outside the gene matches: 9. Germline CDR1 reads MDHEN; CDR2 reads SYDVKM. The length of the CDR3 is 15 residues. For the CDR3, the DNA is TGTGCCAGCAGTTTCATTCAGGGGGCGCCGAACGAGCAGTACTTC. As protein: CASSFIQGAPNEQYF.

This sequence joins TRBV3-1 and TRBJ2-7, with TRBD2 identical over 7 bases. Germline CDR1 and CDR2: LGHDT and YNNKEL (reference sequence). V lost 1 base, J lost 6 bases, and 12 bases stayed unmatched. The CDR3 runs to 16 residues. DNA of the CDR3: TGTGCCAGCAGCCAAGCCCCCGGACTAGTAAATCGCGAGCAGTACTTC. Translating it yields CASSQAPGLVNREQYF.

The chain has TRBV5-1 and TRBJ2-5; 7 bases are a match to TRBD1. The length of the CDR3 is 13 residues. Germline-derived CDR1 and CDR2 are SGHRS and YFSETQ. Losses at the gene ends were 4 bases for V and 5 bases for J; bases not matched to a gene: 5. The CDR3 bases are TGCGCCAGCAGCGAGACAGGGCTGGAGACCCAGTACTTC. Translated, it gives CASSETGLETQYF. Complete variable domain (other parts from reference TRBV5-1 and TRBJ2-5): KAGVTQTPRYLIKTRGQQVTLSCSPISGHRSVSWYQQTPGQGLQFLFEYFSETQRNKGNFPGRFSGRQFSNSRSEMNVSTLELGDSALYLCASSETGLETQYFGPGTRLLVL.

V usage is TRBV6-5 and J usage is TRBJ2-3, with D possibly being TRBD1 or TRBD2 (5 bases each). CDR3 length: 13 residues. Trimming removed 11 bases from V and 2 bases from J, with 14 bases in between. Looked up from germline, CDR1 is MNHEY and CDR2 is SVGAGI. The DNA of the CDR3 is TGTGCCTCGGGACCGACAGTCACAGATACGCAGTATTTT. Protein: CASGPTVTDTQYF.

The chain couples TRBV6-6 to TRBJ2-5; perhaps TRBD2 as D (5 bases). Trimming shortened V by 0 bases and J by 1 base, and 9 bases separated the two germline ends. The V gene's germline CDR1 is MNHNY and CDR2 SVGAGI (reference sequence). The CDR3 runs 15 residues. The CDR3 here is CASSYSSGFQETQYF. The CDR3 bases are TGTGCCAGCAGTTACTCTTCGGGGTTCCAAGAGACCCAGTACTTC.